This T cell receptor beta chain emerged from a study of cytomegalovirus exposure and HLA in healthy donors (dated by TCRdb to 2016 to 2017). Regarding the research as a whole: An earlier analysis of under 600 of the donors reported more than 250 Gb of sequence data and 117 million unique TCR beta sequences from 190 million or so T cells. All discovery cohort repertoires had been generated using a single sequencing platform. The T cell repertoires of around 730 subjects were profiled by immunosequencing and related to cytomegalovirus serostatus. The study aimed to test whether signatures of past pathogen exposure could be identified by cataloging public T cell receptors. A later genetic analysis took genome-wide SNP genotypes for about 65% of the 666 donors and used that subset as a discovery cohort. High-throughput TCR immunosequencing, statistical association of individual TCRs with disease status, and machine learning were combined to predict cytomegalovirus infection status. Both class I and class II loci were covered by HLA typing, at four-digit resolution. In the later analysis, no new phenotypic data were used to find candidate immune exposures; instead, reliance was placed on TCR beta sequences and their occurrence across donors. Roughly 5 DR-DQ haplotypes were handled as single units for association and clustering, since linkage in the cohort was strong. The genetic ancestry cluster associated with self-reported Caucasian donors included 81% of the 398 genotyped donors. Among approximately 370 genotyped donors of the cohort, an average of around 240,000 unique TCR beta nucleotide sequences was sequenced per donor, of which 15% to 20% were non-productive. Besides the first cohort of under 700 subjects, a separate validation cohort made up of roughly 130 different subjects was used. In a later analysis, previously published TCR beta repertoires from 550 to 750 donors were re-analyzed and high-resolution HLA genotyping was added so that TCR occurrence patterns could be studied. In an earlier analysis of more than 550 of the donors, high-throughput TCR beta sequencing was used to judge whether each TCR beta V gene segment behaved as functional or pseudogenic. Alongside the repertoire data, information on donor age, sex, ethnicity and CMV serostatus was compiled. The number of typed donors differed by locus: about 629-630 for A, B, C, DRB1 and DQB1; 522 for DQA1; roughly 600 for DPA1; and 400 to 480 for DPB1. An early release covering roughly 580 HLA-typed donors comprised 250 to 350 gigabases of sequencing data and about 90 million unique TCR sequences.

In the case of this clone: Its cognate antigen has yet to be identified. No per-base quality is available; no much larger clone lies one base away.

The cohort was made up of approximately 670 healthy bone marrow donors. Cohort members were all nominally healthy when sampled, although unrecorded immune exposures were likely present. Of the 650 to 700 cohort members, around 290 had positive CMV serostatus and approximately 400 had negative CMV serostatus, and CMV serostatus was not recorded for the donor. Each donor provided a peripheral blood sample, and peripheral blood mononuclear cells were used for TCR beta sequencing. The Qiagen DNeasy Blood Extraction Kit was used to extract genomic DNA from the blood cell samples. The CDR3 numbers 16 residues from cysteine through phenylalanine. CDR3 DNA is the only sequence kept; it has 48 bases, read in frame from the first base. In the germline V gene, CDR1 corresponds to SGHAT and CDR2 to FQNNGV. V and J are truncated by 1 base and 4 bases respectively, leaving an intervening sequence of 14 bases. Overall study outcomes, separate from this receptor: The earlier analysis of approximately 590 of the donors excluded some 15 rarely observed V segments, including chromosome 9 orphons, because counts were too low. A cluster of highly shared sequence variants was judged likely to be a technical artifact of the sequencing pipeline. Broadly in line with IMGT annotations, most TCR beta V segments showed up in productive rearrangements about 87% or about 30% of the time in an earlier analysis of under 700 of the donors. A total of 150 to 200 TCR beta chains were listed by the study as associated with cytomegalovirus. Compared with equally common non-associated chains, HLA-associated TCR beta chains in a later analysis were more clonally expanded and had lower generation probabilities. Most CMV-associated TCR beta chains appeared to be HLA-restricted in a later analysis, and the HLA associations seemed to be driven largely by CMV exposure. A further reported finding was that TCR beta sequences accurately predicted the HLA-A and HLA-B alleles for most subjects in the first cohort. In this cohort, only TCR beta chains were sequenced, and detectable features were limited by the absence of alpha or paired-chain data. According to a later analysis, TCR association rates differed among HLA loci, with DRB1 alleles showing the most associated TCRs and HLA-C alleles showing the fewest. Because HLA typing was unavailable for some donors at each locus, only the typed subset was used in association tests. It was suggested by the authors that the approach could potentially be generalized to other disease states and immunological phenotypes. Linkage disequilibrium might explain the correlated functional status among segregating V segments, but an unknown experimental factor could not be ruled out. According to a later genetic analysis, donors in an Asian-associated ancestry cluster had fewer N-insertions in productive TCRs than the approximately 670-donor mean. According to a later analysis, parvovirus B19, influenza, CMV and Epstein-Barr virus appeared linked to several top co-occurrence clusters. Strong co-occurrence of HLA alleles, especially DR and DQ, made assigning TCR associations to individual alleles difficult. Specific HLA alleles were associated with 16,951 TCR beta sequences at a false discovery rate of 0.05 in a later analysis. A few of the identified cytomegalovirus-associated TCR beta chains were confirmed in vitro to be specific for cytomegalovirus antigens. For the cohort, immune exposure information was limited to CMV serostatus. The classifier was reported to diagnose cytomegalovirus status with high specificity and sensitivity in both the original and validation cohorts. Because the 87-base-pair reads could not distinguish some IMGT-functional V segments, including TRBV6-2 and TRBV6-3, those segments were excluded. Roughly uniform sequencing depth across donors was assumed in presence/absence analyses, although this assumption may not hold. An association between a missense DCLRE1C variant and V-gene and J-gene trimming of TCR beta chains was found in a later genetic analysis and replicated in an independent cohort. Most TCR sequences were seen in very few donors, while some public TCRs were found in many individuals.

The library was built by means of the immunoSEQ multiplex PCR assay. The multiplex PCR relied on a mix of 60 forward primers for TCR Vbeta segments and 13 reverse primers for TCR Jbeta segments. The CDR3 region of rearranged TCR beta genes was amplified from genomic DNA by a multiplex PCR assay. On the Illumina HiSeq System, the amplified TCR beta libraries were sequenced as 87-base-pair reads. Per the authors' processing: In a later analysis, 77 million or so unique TCR beta chains were counted across the roughly 610 repertoires, and about 10 million of these chains were shared by at least two donors. A nearest-neighbor algorithm error-corrected the raw reads and collapsed the reads into unique sequences, merging closely related sequences to remove PCR and sequencing errors. To assign V, D and J gene segments, CDR3 sequences were aligned to IMGT reference sequences. For a sequence to be retained, a match of at least six nucleotides was required to both a V gene segment and a J gene segment. Rearrangements were called productive when the CDR3 lacked stop codons and stayed in frame with V and J; all others were non-productive. CDR3 was defined by IMGT convention, running from the second conserved V-encoded cysteine to the conserved J-encoded phenylalanine. The earlier analysis of about 590 of the donors excluded sequences that lacked an unambiguous match to a single V gene segment. In an earlier analysis of 500 to 750 of the donors, V segments were called functional above 56.7% productive rearrangements and were called segregating when the between-donor standard deviation exceeded 5%. A statistical classification framework was built to diagnose cytomegalovirus status from the catalog of TCR beta chain sequences. V and J gene assignment, in a later analysis, came from comparing TCR nucleotide sequences with IMGT/GENE-DB human TR gene sequences. A later analysis assigned CDR3 sequences and most-parsimonious VDJ recombination scenarios with the TCRdist pipeline. In a later analysis, each TCR beta chain was defined by its CDR3 amino acid sequence together with its V-gene family, and reads lacking a unique V-gene family were excluded. In a later analysis, 450 to 600 highly shared, low-generation-probability nucleotide sequences were removed to address suspected cross-contamination and a sequencing artifact. A later analysis calculated a clonal expansion index for each public chain from normalized within-repertoire ranks of inferred template counts. In a later analysis, generation probabilities were computed with a VDJ recombination model fitted to out-of-frame rearrangements, and the resulting probabilities were checked against IGoR. Hypergeometric tests were used in a later analysis to score TCR-TCR, TCR-HLA and TCR-CMV co-occurrence, with a repertoire-size bias correction applied to the TCR pairs. In a later analysis, false discovery rates were estimated by permuting HLA or CMV assignments 20 times. In a later analysis, co-occurring TCRs were grouped using DBSCAN, with TCRdist sequence similarity added in when clustering inside HLA-allele-positive subsets. For co-occurrence clustering, repertoires with fewer than 30,000 or more than 120,000 public chains were excluded, along with four or five repertoires with anomalous nucleotide sharing. The table comes from immuneACCESS by way of TCRdb, which keeps in-frame sequences with V and J called. Part of the clones is missing from these tables; in studies checked, under half for an unresolved V gene and the rest for unknown reasons. D and trimming come from the DNA, and the V and J calls and clone size come from that table. Present in this sample are around 90,000 clones, roughly two thirds of which were seen just once. Around 2.5% of the sample lies in the top ten.

In this chain, TRBV11-2 is recombined with TRBJ2-1; the D gene is perhaps TRBD2, from 6 matching bases. This clonotype was obtained from a human donor in good health. Sequencing was performed on PBMCs. The CDR3 is CASSLVTGGDYNEQFF. The sequenced DNA: TGTGCCAGCAGCTTAGTCACAGGCGGGGATTACAATGAGCAGTTCTTC.